This record covers a single TCR beta chain. The data originate from a study of blood T cell repertoires in COVID-19. At the level of the study: Italy, Spain and the United States were the sources of the convalescent and acute COVID-19 samples. PBMCs, B-cell-depleted T cells, or T cells were the source of the cDNA or gDNA that made up the material.

In the original analysis: Nucleated cell number was recorded as an estimate derived from reference gene primer amplification. Clones were sequenced by immunoSEQ multiplex PCR, and TCRdb holds only the in-frame ones, with some missing. Clone size and the V and J calls come from that table; the DNA yielded D and trimming. The table shows 95,000 to 110,000 clones, with over 75% occurring only once. The germline V and J ends were trimmed by 5 bases and 1 base, with 14 bases remaining between them. This CDR3 is 15 amino acids long. CDR1 and CDR2 from the germline V gene are SEHNR and FQNEAQ (reference sequence).

The V gene is TRBV7-9, the J gene TRBJ1-1; D may be TRBD1 (6 bases). The sample was peripheral blood. The clonotype was recovered from a human donor in a cohort sampled during active or convalescent COVID-19. The CDR3 region is CASSGQTGRNTEAFF. The CDR3 nucleotides are TGTGCCAGCAGCGGACAGACAGGACGGAACACTGAAGCTTTCTTT. The whole variable domain, remainder taken from reference TRBV7-9 and TRBJ1-1, is DTGVSQNPRHKITKRGQNVTFRCDPISEHNRLYWYRQTLGQGPEFLTYFQNEAQLEKSRLLSDRFSAERPKGSFSTLEIQRTEQGDSAMYLCASSGQTGRNTEAFFGQGTRLTVV.